This TCR beta chain was sequenced in a study of CD8+CD57+ T cells in acquired aplastic anemia. Overall study context: The average for DNA from sorted CD4+ and CD8+ cells was 3 to 3.5 ug. Study-wide results and caveats: Comparison of patients with controls identified approximately 28 shared CD8+ CDR3 sequences.

Germline assignment: CDR1 SNHLY and CDR2 FYNNEI. This CDR3 is built from 14 residues. After removal of 5 bases from V and 4 bases from J, the junction contained 7 bases not matched to a gene. Worth noting for this clonotype: Its target is not known.

Patients sequenced had flow cytometry evidence of CD8+CD57+ cell expansion. Severe acquired aplastic anemia was the diagnosis recorded for all patients. No therapy was given to patients before blood sampling. Genomic DNA was employed as the template in profiling TCR beta VDJ and CDR3. MiXCR, applied by TCRdb to the reads, yields one record per CDR3 protein. The repertoire includes under 200,000 distinct CDR3 sequences, around 45% of them detected once, and over 7.5% sits in the top ten. The sequence was collected from a human donor with aplastic anemia. The V gene is TRBV2, the J gene TRBJ2-7; TRBD2 matches 8 bases. The sequenced sample was sorted CD4+, CD8+, or CD8+CD57+ T cells (not recorded which) from PBMCs. CDR3 protein: CASSSLAGQYEQYF. The CDR3 region has the DNA TGTGCCAGCAGTTCTCTAGCGGGCCAGTACGAGCAGTACTTC.